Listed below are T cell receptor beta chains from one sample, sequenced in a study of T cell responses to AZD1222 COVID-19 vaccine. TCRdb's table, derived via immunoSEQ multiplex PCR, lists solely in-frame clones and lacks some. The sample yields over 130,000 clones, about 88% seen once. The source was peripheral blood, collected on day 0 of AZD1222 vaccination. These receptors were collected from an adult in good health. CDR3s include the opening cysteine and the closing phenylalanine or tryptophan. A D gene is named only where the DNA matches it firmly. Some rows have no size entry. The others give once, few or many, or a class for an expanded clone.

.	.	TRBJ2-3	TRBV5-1	CASRLDLHTDTQYF	TGCGCCAGCAGGCTTGACCTGCACACAGATACGCAGTATTTT
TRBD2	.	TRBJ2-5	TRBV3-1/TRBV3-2	CASSQDPSGGPGETQYF	TGTGCCAGCAGCCAAGACCCCAGCGGGGGACCCGGGGAGACCCAGTACTTC
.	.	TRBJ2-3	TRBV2	CASSEGGGTQYF	TGTGCCAGCAGTGAGGGGGGAGGTACGCAGTATTTT
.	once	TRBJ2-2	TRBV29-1	CSVSGLFTGELFF	TGCAGCGTTTCCGGACTATTCACCGGGGAGCTGTTTTTT
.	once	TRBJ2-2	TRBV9	CASSVGLYPANTGELFF	TGTGCCAGCAGCGTAGGACTGTACCCCGCGAACACCGGGGAGCTGTTTTTT
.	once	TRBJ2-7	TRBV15	CATSFGPGYEQYF	.
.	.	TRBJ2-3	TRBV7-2	CASSLRNPTDTQYF	TGTGCCAGCAGCTTACGGAATCCCACAGATACGCAGTATTTT
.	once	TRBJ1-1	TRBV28	CAIFTGTGTEAFF	TGTGCCATCTTTACTGGGACGGGCACTGAAGCTTTCTTT
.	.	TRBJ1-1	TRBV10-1	CASSEYQGSSEAFF	TGCGCCAGCAGTGAGTATCAGGGAAGTAGTGAAGCTTTCTTT
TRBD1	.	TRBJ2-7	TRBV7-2	CASIQTTPGQGRYEQYF	TGTGCCAGCATCCAAACGACCCCGGGACAGGGTCGGTACGAGCAGTACTTC
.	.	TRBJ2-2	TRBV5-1	CASSLAKQSGELFF	TGCGCCAGCAGCTTGGCCAAGCAGAGCGGGGAGCTGTTTTTT
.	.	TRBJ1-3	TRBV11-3	CASSPPTGNTIYF	TGTGCCAGCAGCCCCCCGACTGGAAACACCATATATTTT
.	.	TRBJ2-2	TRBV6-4	CASSEGTGELFF	TGTGCCAGCAGTGAGGGCACCGGGGAGCTGTTTTTT
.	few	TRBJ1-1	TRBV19	CASSISSRNTEAFF	TGTGCCAGTAGTATTTCATCCAGGAACACTGAAGCTTTCTTT
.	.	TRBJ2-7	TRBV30	CAWSPTGLSYEQYF	TGTGCCTGGAGTCCGACAGGACTCTCCTACGAGCAGTACTTC
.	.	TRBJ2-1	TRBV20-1	CSANLRERSFF	TGCAGTGCTAACCTCCGGGAGCGGTCGTTCTTC
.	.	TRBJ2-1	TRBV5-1	CASSLGQGGAYNEQFF	TGCGCCAGCAGCTTGGGACAGGGAGGCGCCTACAATGAGCAGTTCTTC
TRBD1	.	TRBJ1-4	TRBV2	CASRQGGYEKLFF	TGTGCCAGCCGACAGGGGGGGTATGAAAAACTGTTTTTT
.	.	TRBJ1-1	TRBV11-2	CASSPGPFQAFF	TGTGCCAGCAGCCCGGGGCCTTTTCAAGCTTTCTTT
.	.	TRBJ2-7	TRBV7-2	CASRIGRTEDSYEQYF	TGTGCCAGCAGAATCGGCAGGACCGAAGACTCCTACGAGCAGTACTTC
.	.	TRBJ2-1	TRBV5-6	CASSRPSEYNEQFF	TGTGCCAGCAGCCGGCCTAGCGAGTACAATGAGCAGTTCTTC
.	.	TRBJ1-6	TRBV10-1	CASSGNRDSPLHF	TGCGCCAGCAGTGGGAATCGGGATTCACCCCTCCACTTT
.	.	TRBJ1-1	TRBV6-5	CAPQTAHTEAFF	TGTGCCCCGCAGACCGCCCACACTGAAGCTTTCTTT
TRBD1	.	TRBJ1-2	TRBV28	CASSPSAGQGEYGYTF	TGTGCCAGCAGTCCCAGCGCCGGACAGGGAGAATATGGCTACACCTTC
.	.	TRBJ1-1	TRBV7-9	CASSTPLGVDTEAFF	TGTGCCAGCAGCACCCCGCTTGGGGTCGACACTGAAGCTTTCTTT
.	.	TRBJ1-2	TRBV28	CASRMGTNYGYTF	TGTGCCAGCCGGATGGGGACTAACTATGGCTACACCTTC
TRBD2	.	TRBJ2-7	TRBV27	CASTTGLAGSKQYF	TGTGCCAGCACTACCGGACTAGCGGGGTCTAAGCAGTACTTC
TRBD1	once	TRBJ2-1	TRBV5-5	CASSWGQGVDNEQFF	TGTGCCAGCAGCTGGGGACAGGGTGTCGACAATGAGCAGTTCTTC
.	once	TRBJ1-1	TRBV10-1	CASRPTVNTEAFF	TGCGCCAGCAGACCTACAGTGAACACTGAAGCTTTCTTT
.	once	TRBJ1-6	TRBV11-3	CASSPRFWYGNSPLHF	TGTGCCAGCAGCCCCCGGTTTTGGTACGGAAATTCACCCCTCCACTTT
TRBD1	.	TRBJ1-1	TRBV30	CAWSVRGTGGRNTEAFF	TGTGCCTGGAGTGTACGTGGGACAGGGGGCCGGAACACTGAAGCTTTCTTT
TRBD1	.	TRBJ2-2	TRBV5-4	CASSPTGVTGELFF	TGTGCCAGCAGCCCGACAGGGGTCACCGGGGAGCTGTTTTTT
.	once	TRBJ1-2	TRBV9	CASSPQGPYGYTF	TGTGCCAGCAGCCCCCAGGGCCCTTATGGCTACACCTTC
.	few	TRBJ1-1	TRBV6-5	CASSYSGGRAEAFF	TGTGCCAGCAGTTACTCTGGGGGAAGGGCTGAAGCTTTCTTT
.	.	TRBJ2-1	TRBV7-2	CASSRGGSYNEQFF	TGTGCCAGCAGCCGGGGCGGGTCCTACAATGAGCAGTTCTTC
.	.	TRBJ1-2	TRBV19	CASSMIGGRYYGYTF	TGTGCCAGTAGTATGATCGGGGGGCGATACTATGGCTACACCTTC
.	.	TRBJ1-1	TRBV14	CASSLFRGQEAFF	TGTGCCAGCAGCCTATTTAGAGGTCAAGAAGCTTTCTTT
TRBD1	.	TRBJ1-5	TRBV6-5	CASSRTGEGNQPQHF	TGTGCCAGCAGTCGGACAGGGGAGGGCAATCAGCCCCAGCATTTT
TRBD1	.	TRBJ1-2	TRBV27	CASRYPGTGFSYGYTF	TGTGCCAGCAGATACCCCGGGACAGGGTTCAGCTATGGCTACACCTTC
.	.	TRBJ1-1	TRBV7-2	CASSLRRGVLNTEAFF	TGTGCCAGCAGCTTGCGCAGGGGAGTTTTGAATACTGAAGCTTTCTTT